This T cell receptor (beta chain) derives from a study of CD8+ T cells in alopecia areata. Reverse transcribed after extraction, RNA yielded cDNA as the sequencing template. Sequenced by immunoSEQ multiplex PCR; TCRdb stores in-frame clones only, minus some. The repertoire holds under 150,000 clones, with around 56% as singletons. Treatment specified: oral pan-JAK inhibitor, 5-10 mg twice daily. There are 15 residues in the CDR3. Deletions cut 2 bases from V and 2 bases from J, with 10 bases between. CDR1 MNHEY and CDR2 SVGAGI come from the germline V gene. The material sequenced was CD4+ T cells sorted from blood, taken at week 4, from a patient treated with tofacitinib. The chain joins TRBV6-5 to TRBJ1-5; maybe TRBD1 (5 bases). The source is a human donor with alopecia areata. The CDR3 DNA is TGTGCCAGCAGTTACGGGGGAAAAGGCAATCAGCCCCAGCATTTT. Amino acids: CASSYGGKGNQPQHF.